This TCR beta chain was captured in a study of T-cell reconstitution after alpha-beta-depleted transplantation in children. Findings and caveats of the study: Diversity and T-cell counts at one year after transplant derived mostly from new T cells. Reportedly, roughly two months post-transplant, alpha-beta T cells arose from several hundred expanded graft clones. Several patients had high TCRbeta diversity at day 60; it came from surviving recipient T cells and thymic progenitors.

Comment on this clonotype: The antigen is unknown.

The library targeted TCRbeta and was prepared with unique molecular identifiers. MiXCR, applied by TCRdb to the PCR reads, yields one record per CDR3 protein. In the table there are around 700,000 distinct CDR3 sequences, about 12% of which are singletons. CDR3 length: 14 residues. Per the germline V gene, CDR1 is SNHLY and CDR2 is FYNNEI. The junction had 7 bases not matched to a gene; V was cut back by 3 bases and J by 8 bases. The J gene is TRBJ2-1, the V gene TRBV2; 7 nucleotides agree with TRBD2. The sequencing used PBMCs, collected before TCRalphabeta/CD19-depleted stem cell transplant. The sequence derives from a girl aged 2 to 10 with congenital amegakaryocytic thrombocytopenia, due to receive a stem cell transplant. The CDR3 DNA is TGTGCCAGCAGTGAGGTGGGAGGGACCCATGAGCAGTTCTTC. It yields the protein CASSEVGGTHEQFF.